These 5 T cell receptor beta chains were sequenced from one sample in a study of post-analysis software for immune sequencing data. Whole-study findings and limits: TRBV segments more frequent in patients than in controls numbered five and included TRBV5-6, TRBV5-1 and TRBV20-1.

Antigen specificity for these receptors is unknown. Presence of unique molecular identifiers characterized the TCR beta cDNA libraries. In TCRdb, the PCR reads were re-called with MiXCR into one record per CDR3 protein. The data contain roughly 410,000 distinct CDR3 sequences, roughly 30% of them singletons. The sample consisted of blood. The receptors come from a girl aged 5 to 17 with multiple sclerosis.

The chain uses TRBV7-6 and TRBJ2-7, with D maybe TRBD1 (5 bases). Looked up from germline, CDR1 is SGHVS and CDR2 is FNYEAQ. This CDR3 region has 14 residues. The V end was cut by 5 bases, the J end by 7 bases, with 18 bases between. DNA of the CDR3: TGTGCCAGCAGCCCATCGGGTCCTAGGGGAGAGCAGTACTTC. It is translated as CASSPSGPRGEQYF.

There are a few counts of this clonotype. V is TRBV6-5 and J is TRBJ2-1; D might be TRBD2 (5 bases). The CDR3 covers 13 residues. The V and J ends lost 6 bases and 9 bases respectively, with 15 bases between them. Germline V gene lookup returns CDR1 MNHEY and CDR2 SVGAGI. CDR3 region: CASSPSPEGEQFF. CDR3 DNA: TGTGCCAGCAGCCCGAGCCCCGAGGGTGAGCAGTTCTTC.

This chain connects TRBV4-3 to TRBJ1-3; D not resolved. CDR3 length: 17 residues. Germline V gives CDR1 LGHNA, CDR2 YSLEER. Trimming pared 0 bases from V and 0 bases from J, leaving 12 bases between. The CDR3 sequence is CASSQDLGGFSGNTIYF. The CDR3 region has the DNA TGCGCCAGCAGCCAAGATTTGGGAGGGTTCTCTGGAAACACCATATATTTT.

The table lists this clonotype with a few counts. V gene TRBV6-2 or TRBV6-3 combines with J gene TRBJ2-7; 7 bases map to TRBD2. V shed 4 bases and J 3 bases; nucleotides not matched to a gene: 0. Germline CDR1 is MNHEY and CDR2 is SVGEGT. The CDR3 length is 12 residues. In DNA form, the CDR3 reads TGTGCCAGCAGTTGGACTAGCTACGAGCAGTACTTC. Protein product: CASSWTSYEQYF.

The chain couples TRBV12-3 or TRBV12-4 to TRBJ1-5; TRBD1 is a possible D gene (5 bases). Trimming shortened V by 7 bases and J by 2 bases, and 12 bases separated the two germline ends. CDR3 size: 14 residues. CDR3 bases: TGTGCCAGCACCCTGGGGGGAGGCAATCAGCCCCAGCATTTT. It translates to CASTLGGGNQPQHF.